Listed below are T cell receptor beta chains from one sample, sequenced in a study of shared clonotypes between healthy human individuals. Sequencing used immunoSEQ multiplex PCR; TCRdb keeps in-frame clones, though not all of them. The sample shows 2 million to 2.5 million clones, about 90% of them seen only once. The specimen sequenced was naive CD4+ T cells from PBMCs. These receptors were obtained from a man younger than 35 in good health. Some clones in this sample may be carry-over from other donors' samples. CDR3s include the opening cysteine and the closing phenylalanine or tryptophan. Each record gives: D gene, J gene, V gene, CDR3 DNA, CDR3 protein. The D gene is left open where the match is weak.

D: NA; J: TRBJ1-2; V: TRBV6-1; DNA: TGTGCCAGCATAGTGGGGCAGGACTATGGCTACACCTTC; CDR3: CASIVGQDYGYTF
D: NA; J: TRBJ2-1; V: TRBV11-3; DNA: TGTGCCAGCAGCTCAAGGGCCGGACAAAATGAGCAGTTCTTC; CDR3: CASSSRAGQNEQFF
D: NA; J: TRBJ1-2; V: TRBV29-1; DNA: TGCAGCGTTGAAGATGGGGGCGGGAATGGCTACACCTTC; CDR3: CSVEDGGGNGYTF
D: TRBD1; J: TRBJ2-5; V: TRBV7-7; DNA: TGTGCCAGCAGCACAGGAGGGGGACAGGGCCTTCAGTACTTC; CDR3: CASSTGGGQGLQYF
D: NA; J: TRBJ2-1; V: TRBV11-3; DNA: TGTGCCAGCAGCTTTACAAGTTACAATGAGCAGTTCTTC; CDR3: CASSFTSYNEQFF
D: TRBD1; J: TRBJ2-7; V: TRBV18; DNA: TGTGCCAGCTCACCGGGACAGGTCTCCTACGAGCAGTACTTC; CDR3: CASSPGQVSYEQYF
D: TRBD1; J: TRBJ2-1; V: TRBV5-1; DNA: TGCGCCAGCAGCCCCGGGACAGAGTACAATGAGCAGTTCTTC; CDR3: CASSPGTEYNEQFF
D: TRBD1; J: TRBJ2-5; V: TRBV6-6; DNA: TGTGCCAGCAGCAAACGACAGGGGGCATACCAAGAGACCCAGTACTTC; CDR3: CASSKRQGAYQETQYF
D: NA; J: TRBJ2-5; V: TRBV30; DNA: TGTGCCTGGAGTATGGAACAGAGAGAGACCCAGTACTTC; CDR3: CAWSMEQRETQYF
D: NA; J: TRBJ2-1; V: TRBV29-1; DNA: TGCAGCGTTCGTGGCCTATTTTCGGGTGAGCAGTTCTTC; CDR3: CSVRGLFSGEQFF
D: NA; J: TRBJ1-2; V: TRBV5-8; DNA: TGTGCCAGCAGTCCAGTTCCCGGACAGGGCTACACCTTC; CDR3: CASSPVPGQGYTF